Listed below are T cell receptor beta chains from one sample, sequenced in a study of T cell responses to AZD1222 COVID-19 vaccine. The repertoire was sequenced with immunoSEQ multiplex PCR; TCRdb's copy has only in-frame clones and lacks some. This table holds some 190,000 clones, 85% to 90% found once. The sequencing used peripheral blood, collected on day 0 of AZD1222 vaccination. These receptors all come from an adult in good health. Each CDR3 is given with its conserved first and last residue. Each record gives: V gene, D gene, J gene, clone size, CDR3 DNA, CDR3 protein. A D gene is named only where the DNA matches it firmly. Clone sizes are given selectively: once, few, many, or a class where the clone is expanded.

V gene: TRBV12-3/TRBV12-4; D gene: -; J gene: TRBJ1-2; clone size: -; CDR3 DNA: TGTGCCAGCAGTGTGGTAGTCGGAATTGGCTACACCTTC; CDR3 protein: CASSVVVGIGYTF
V gene: TRBV29-1; D gene: -; J gene: TRBJ1-1; clone size: -; CDR3 DNA: TGCAGCGTTGTTGGGGGCGGCACTGAAGCTTTCTTT; CDR3 protein: CSVVGGGTEAFF
V gene: TRBV5-1; D gene: -; J gene: TRBJ2-2; clone size: once; CDR3 DNA: TGCGCCAGCAGCTGGCAGAACACCGGGGAGCTGTTTTTT; CDR3 protein: CASSWQNTGELFF
V gene: TRBV5-1; D gene: -; J gene: TRBJ2-2; clone size: -; CDR3 DNA: TGCGCCAGCAGATCCGGGGAGACCGGGGAGCTGTTTTTT; CDR3 protein: CASRSGETGELFF
V gene: TRBV15; D gene: -; J gene: TRBJ1-1; clone size: -; CDR3 DNA: TGTGCCACCAGCAGAGATGGTCGGAACACTGAAGCTTTCTTT; CDR3 protein: CATSRDGRNTEAFF
V gene: TRBV5-1; D gene: TRBD2; J gene: TRBJ2-1; clone size: -; CDR3 DNA: TGCGCCAGCAGCTTGGTTGGGACTAGCGGGTATAGTGAGCAGTTCTTC; CDR3 protein: CASSLVGTSGYSEQFF
V gene: TRBV19; D gene: -; J gene: TRBJ2-5; clone size: -; CDR3 DNA: TGTGCCAGTAGTACGGACCAGGAGACCCAGTACTTC; CDR3 protein: CASSTDQETQYF
V gene: TRBV19; D gene: TRBD2; J gene: TRBJ2-1; clone size: -; CDR3 DNA: TGTGCCAGTAGTGTACTGAAAGCGGGGGGGCGGTTCAGTGAGCAGTTCTTC; CDR3 protein: CASSVLKAGGRFSEQFF
V gene: TRBV4-1; D gene: TRBD1; J gene: TRBJ1-2; clone size: -; CDR3 DNA: TGCGCCAGCAGACGGACGGGACAGGGGGCGTATGGCTACACCTTC; CDR3 protein: CASRRTGQGAYGYTF
V gene: TRBV6-6; D gene: -; J gene: TRBJ2-1; clone size: -; CDR3 DNA: TGTGCCAGCAGTTACTCCCGGGGGAGCTCCTACAATGAGCAGTTCTTC; CDR3 protein: CASSYSRGSSYNEQFF
V gene: TRBV27; D gene: -; J gene: TRBJ1-1; clone size: -; CDR3 DNA: TGTGCCAGCAGTTCCCATCGGGCTGAAGCTTTCTTT; CDR3 protein: CASSSHRAEAFF
V gene: TRBV20-1; D gene: -; J gene: TRBJ2-7; clone size: -; CDR3 DNA: TGCAGTGCCAAGACAGTTTACGAGCAGTACTTC; CDR3 protein: CSAKTVYEQYF